This TCR beta chain emerged from a study of blood T cell repertoires in COVID-19. As for the study in general: Samples representing acute and convalescent COVID-19 were sourced from the United States, Italy and Spain. Sources were T cells, B-cell-depleted T cells, or PBMCs; the material itself was cDNA or gDNA.

Germline V lookup: CDR1 LNHDA, CDR2 SQIVND (reference sequence). V trimming: 6 bases; J trimming: 1 base; junction bases outside the gene matches: 17. This CDR3 comprises 19 residues. Authors' analysis steps: How many nucleated cells were present was estimated from reference gene primer amplification. Measured with immunoSEQ multiplex PCR; TCRdb has only the in-frame clones, and not every one. The DNA gave D and trimming, while V, J and clone size come from that table. This sample has under 150,000 clones, with 84% found just once. This receptor was obtained from a woman between 40 and 50 years old with acute or convalescent COVID-19. Sequencing used peripheral blood. The chain joins TRBV19 to TRBJ1-2; 10 bases are a match to TRBD1. The CDR3 DNA is TGTGCCAGTAGCCACACCCTGACCCGCCGGGACAGGGGTAACTATGGCTACACCTTC. Protein: CASSHTLTRRDRGNYGYTF. Full variable domain (rest looked up from reference TRBV19 and TRBJ1-2): DGGITQSPKYLFRKEGQNVTLSCEQNLNHDAMYWYRQDPGQGLRLIYYSQIVNDFQKGDIAEGYSVSREKKESFPLTVTSAQKNPTAFYLCASSHTLTRRDRGNYGYTFGSGTRLTVV.